The following is a T cell receptor beta chain sequence with its context. This sample was included in a study of blood T cell repertoires in COVID-19. Turning to the study itself: T cells, B-cell-depleted T cells, or PBMCs supplied cDNA or gDNA.

How the authors handled the data: Nucleated cell counts were estimated from reference gene primer amplification. This table comes from immunoSEQ multiplex PCR, and its TCRdb copy is limited to in-frame clones, with some not included. The DNA gave D and trimming, while V, J and clone size come from that table. This table holds tens of thousands of clones, 80% to 90% found once. The sequenced sample consisted of peripheral blood. The receptor was isolated from a woman aged 60-75 years with acute or convalescent COVID-19.

CDR3 loop: CSVDDRFTDTQYF. CDR3 bases: TGCAGCGTTGACGACAGGTTCACAGATACGCAGTATTTT. The chain is built from TRBV29-1 and TRBJ2-3; the D gene is possibly TRBD1 (6 bases). The V end lost 3 bases, the J end lost 2 bases, and 9 bases lay between the germline ends. The V gene's germline CDR1 is SQVTM and CDR2 ANQGSEA. This CDR3 has 13 residues.